What follows describes a single TCR beta chain. The entry originates in a study of blood T cell repertoires in COVID-19. Study-level information: Sample material is recorded as cDNA or gDNA derived from T cells, B-cell-depleted T cells, or PBMCs.

Living in 24 US areas, the participants were between about 18 and 100 years of age. Cohort placement rested on clinical history that participants reported themselves. The germline V gene encodes CDR1 MGHRA and CDR2 YSYEKL. The CDR3 sequence is 15 residues long. Trimming shortened V by 3 bases and J by 0 bases, and 12 bases separated the two germline ends. Original analysis: By means of reference gene primer amplification, nucleated cell counts were estimated. This table comes from immunoSEQ multiplex PCR, and its TCRdb copy is limited to in-frame clones, with some not included. V and J calls and clone size are as listed in that table; D and trimming were resolved from the DNA. In the table there are about 240,000 clones, approximately 83% of which are singletons.

The chain links TRBV4-1 to TRBJ2-7; weak D call: TRBD1 (6 bases). The sequence was collected from a woman in her thirties or forties with acute COVID-19. The specimen was PBMCs or T cells enriched from blood (not recorded which). The CDR3 DNA reads as TGCGCCAGCAGCCATGTACAGGGAAGCTCCTACGAGCAGTACTTC. It translates to CASSHVQGSSYEQYF.